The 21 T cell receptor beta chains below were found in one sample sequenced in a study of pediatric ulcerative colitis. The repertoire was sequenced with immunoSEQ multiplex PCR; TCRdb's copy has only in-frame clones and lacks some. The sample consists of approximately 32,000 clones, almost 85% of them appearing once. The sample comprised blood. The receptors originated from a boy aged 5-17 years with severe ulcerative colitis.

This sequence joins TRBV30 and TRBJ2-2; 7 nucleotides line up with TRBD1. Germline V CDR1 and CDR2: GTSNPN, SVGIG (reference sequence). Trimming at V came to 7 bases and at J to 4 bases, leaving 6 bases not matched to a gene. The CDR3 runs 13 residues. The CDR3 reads CALGTATTGELFF. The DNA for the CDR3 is TGTGCCTTAGGGACAGCCACCACCGGGGAGCTGTTTTTT. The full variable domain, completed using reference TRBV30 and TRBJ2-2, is SQTIHQWPATLVQPVGSPLSLECTVEGTSNPNLYWYRQAAGRGLQLLFYSVGIGQISSEVPQNLSASRPQDRQFILSSKKLLLSDSGFYLCALGTATTGELFFGEGSRLTVL.

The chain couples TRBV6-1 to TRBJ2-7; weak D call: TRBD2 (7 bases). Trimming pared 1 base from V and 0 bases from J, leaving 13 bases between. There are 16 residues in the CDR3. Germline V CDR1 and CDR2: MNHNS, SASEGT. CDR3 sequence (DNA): TGTGCCAGCAGTGAAGTTTTAGGGGGGGGCTCCTACGAGCAGTACTTC. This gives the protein CASSEVLGGGSYEQYF.

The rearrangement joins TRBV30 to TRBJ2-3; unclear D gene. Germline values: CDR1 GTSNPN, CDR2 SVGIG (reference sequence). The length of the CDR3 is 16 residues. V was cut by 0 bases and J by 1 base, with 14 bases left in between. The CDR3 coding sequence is TGTGCCTGGAGTGTAAGGGAACGGTGGGGCACAGATACGCAGTATTTT. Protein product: CAWSVRERWGTDTQYF.

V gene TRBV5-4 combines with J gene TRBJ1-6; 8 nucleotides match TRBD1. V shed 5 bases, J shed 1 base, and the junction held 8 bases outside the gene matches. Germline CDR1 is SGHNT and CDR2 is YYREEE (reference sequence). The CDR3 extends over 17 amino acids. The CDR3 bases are TGTGCCAGCAGTCTACCCGGACAGGGATCCTATAATTCACCCCTCCACTTT. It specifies CASSLPGQGSYNSPLHF.

The CDR3 DNA reads as TGCGCCAGCAAAACCGGACAGCCCAATTCACCCCTCCACTTT. Protein: CASKTGQPNSPLHF. The chain combines TRBV5-1 with TRBJ1-6; D possibly corresponds to TRBD1 (6 bases). Germline V gene sequence: CDR1 SGHRS, CDR2 YFSETQ. V dropped 6 bases and J dropped 7 bases, with 14 bases sitting between them. The CDR3 loop spans 14 amino acids.

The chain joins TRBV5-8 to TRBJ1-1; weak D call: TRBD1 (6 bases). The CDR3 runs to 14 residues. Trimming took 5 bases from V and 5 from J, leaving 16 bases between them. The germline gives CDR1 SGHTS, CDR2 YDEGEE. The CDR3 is CASRIQGGQTEAFF. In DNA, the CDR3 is TGTGCCAGCAGGATACAGGGTGGGCAAACTGAAGCTTTCTTT.

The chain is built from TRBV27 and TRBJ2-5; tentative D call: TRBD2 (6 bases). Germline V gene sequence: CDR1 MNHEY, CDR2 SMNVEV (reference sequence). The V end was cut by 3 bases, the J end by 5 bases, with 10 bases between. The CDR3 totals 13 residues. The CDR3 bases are TGTGCCAGCAGTTTCGGGGGTGGGGAGACCCAGTACTTC. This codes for CASSFGGGETQYF.

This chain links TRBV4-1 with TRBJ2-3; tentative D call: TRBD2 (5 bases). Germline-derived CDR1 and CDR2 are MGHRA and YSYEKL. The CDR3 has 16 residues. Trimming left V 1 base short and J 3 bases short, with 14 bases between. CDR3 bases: TGCGCCAGCAGCCAAGGAGTAGCGCTCGGTACAGATACGCAGTATTTT. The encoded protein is CASSQGVALGTDTQYF.

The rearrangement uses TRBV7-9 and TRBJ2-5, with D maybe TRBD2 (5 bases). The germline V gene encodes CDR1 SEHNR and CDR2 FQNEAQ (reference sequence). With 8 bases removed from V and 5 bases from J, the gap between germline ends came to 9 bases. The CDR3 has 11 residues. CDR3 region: CASRLSETQYF. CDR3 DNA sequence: TGTGCCAGCCGACTATCTGAGACCCAGTACTTC.

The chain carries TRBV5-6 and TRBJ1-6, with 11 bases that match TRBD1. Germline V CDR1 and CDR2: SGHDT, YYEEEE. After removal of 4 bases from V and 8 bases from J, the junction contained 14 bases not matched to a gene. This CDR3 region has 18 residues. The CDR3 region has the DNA TGTGCCAGCAGCCCTCCTCCCGGGACAGGGGGGAAGGATTCACCCCTCCACTTT. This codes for CASSPPPGTGGKDSPLHF.

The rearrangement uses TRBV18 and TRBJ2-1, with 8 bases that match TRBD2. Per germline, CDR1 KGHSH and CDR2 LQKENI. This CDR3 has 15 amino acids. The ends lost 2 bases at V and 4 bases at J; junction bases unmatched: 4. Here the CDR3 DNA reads TGTGCCAGCTCACCAGACGGGGGGGCATACAATGAGCAGTTCTTC. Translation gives CASSPDGGAYNEQFF.

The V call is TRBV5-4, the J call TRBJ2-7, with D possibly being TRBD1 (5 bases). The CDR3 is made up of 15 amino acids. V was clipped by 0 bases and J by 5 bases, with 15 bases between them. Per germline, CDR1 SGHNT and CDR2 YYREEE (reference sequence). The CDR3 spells CASSLVGQAWNEQYF. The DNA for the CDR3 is TGTGCCAGCAGCTTGGTGGGGCAGGCATGGAACGAGCAGTACTTC.

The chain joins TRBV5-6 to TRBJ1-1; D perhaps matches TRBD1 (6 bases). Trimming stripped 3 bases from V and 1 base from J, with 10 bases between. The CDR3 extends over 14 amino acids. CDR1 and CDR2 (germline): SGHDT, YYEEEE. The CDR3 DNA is TGTGCCAGCAGCTCACAGGGAGGGAACACTGAAGCTTTCTTT. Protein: CASSSQGGNTEAFF.

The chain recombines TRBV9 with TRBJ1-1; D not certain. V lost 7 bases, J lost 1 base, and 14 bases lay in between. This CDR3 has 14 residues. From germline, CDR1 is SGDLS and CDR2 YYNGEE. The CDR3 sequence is CASPRPRGNTEAFF. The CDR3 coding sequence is TGTGCCAGCCCCCGGCCTCGGGGGAACACTGAAGCTTTCTTT.

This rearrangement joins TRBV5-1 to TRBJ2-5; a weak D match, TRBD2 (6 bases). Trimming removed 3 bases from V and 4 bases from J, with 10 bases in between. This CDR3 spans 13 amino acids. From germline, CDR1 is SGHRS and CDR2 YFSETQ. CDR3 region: CASSSGGAETQYF. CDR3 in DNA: TGCGCCAGCAGCTCAGGAGGGGCAGAGACCCAGTACTTC.

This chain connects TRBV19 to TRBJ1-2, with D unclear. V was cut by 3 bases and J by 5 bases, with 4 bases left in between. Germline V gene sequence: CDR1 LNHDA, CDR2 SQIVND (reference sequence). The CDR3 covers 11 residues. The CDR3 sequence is CASSIQYGYTF. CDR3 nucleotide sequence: TGTGCCAGTAGTATCCAGTATGGCTACACCTTC.

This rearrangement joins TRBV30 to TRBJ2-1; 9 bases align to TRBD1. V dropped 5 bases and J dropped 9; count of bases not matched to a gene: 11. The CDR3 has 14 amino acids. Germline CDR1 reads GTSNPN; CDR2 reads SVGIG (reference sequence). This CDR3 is CAWARDRVTSEQFF. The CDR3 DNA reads TGTGCCTGGGCCCGGGACAGGGTGACCAGTGAGCAGTTCTTC.

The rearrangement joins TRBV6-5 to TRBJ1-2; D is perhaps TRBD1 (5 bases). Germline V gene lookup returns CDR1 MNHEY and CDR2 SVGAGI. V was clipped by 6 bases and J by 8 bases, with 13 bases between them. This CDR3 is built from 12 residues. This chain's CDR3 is CASRRGEDGYTF. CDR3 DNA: TGTGCCAGCAGGAGAGGGGAGGACGGCTACACCTTC.

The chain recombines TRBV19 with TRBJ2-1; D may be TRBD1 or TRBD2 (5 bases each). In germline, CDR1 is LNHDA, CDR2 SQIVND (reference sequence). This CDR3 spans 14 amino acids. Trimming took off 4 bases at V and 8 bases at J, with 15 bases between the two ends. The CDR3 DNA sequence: TGTGCCAGTAGTACCTCATGGACGGGACATGAGCAGTTCTTC. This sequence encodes CASSTSWTGHEQFF.

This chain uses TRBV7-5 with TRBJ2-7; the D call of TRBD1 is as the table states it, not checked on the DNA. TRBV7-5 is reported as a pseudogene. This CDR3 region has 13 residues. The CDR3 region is CARSLRGHYEQYF. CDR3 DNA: TGTGCCAGAAGCTTAAGGGGGCACTACGAGCAGTACTTC.

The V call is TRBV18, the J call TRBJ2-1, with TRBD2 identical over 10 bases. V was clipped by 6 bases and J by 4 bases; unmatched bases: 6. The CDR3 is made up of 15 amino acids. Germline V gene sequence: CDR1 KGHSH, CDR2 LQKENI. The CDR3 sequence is CASSNSGGDYNEQFF. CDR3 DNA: TGTGCCAGCTCCAACAGCGGGGGGGATTACAATGAGCAGTTCTTC.